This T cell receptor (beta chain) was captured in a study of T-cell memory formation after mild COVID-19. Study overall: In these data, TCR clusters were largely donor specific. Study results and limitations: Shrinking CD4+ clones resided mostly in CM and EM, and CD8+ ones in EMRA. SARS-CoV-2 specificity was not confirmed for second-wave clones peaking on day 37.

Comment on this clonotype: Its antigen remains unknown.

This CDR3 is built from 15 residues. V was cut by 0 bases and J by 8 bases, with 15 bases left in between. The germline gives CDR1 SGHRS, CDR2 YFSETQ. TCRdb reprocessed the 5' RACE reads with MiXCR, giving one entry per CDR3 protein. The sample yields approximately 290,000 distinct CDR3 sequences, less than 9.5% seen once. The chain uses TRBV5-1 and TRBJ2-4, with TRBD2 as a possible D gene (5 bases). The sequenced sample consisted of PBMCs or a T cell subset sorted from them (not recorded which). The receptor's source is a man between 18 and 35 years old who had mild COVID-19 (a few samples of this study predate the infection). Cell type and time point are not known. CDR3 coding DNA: TGCGCCAGCAGCTTGGATCGGCCCCCAGCGGACATTCAGTACTTC. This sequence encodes CASSLDRPPADIQYF.